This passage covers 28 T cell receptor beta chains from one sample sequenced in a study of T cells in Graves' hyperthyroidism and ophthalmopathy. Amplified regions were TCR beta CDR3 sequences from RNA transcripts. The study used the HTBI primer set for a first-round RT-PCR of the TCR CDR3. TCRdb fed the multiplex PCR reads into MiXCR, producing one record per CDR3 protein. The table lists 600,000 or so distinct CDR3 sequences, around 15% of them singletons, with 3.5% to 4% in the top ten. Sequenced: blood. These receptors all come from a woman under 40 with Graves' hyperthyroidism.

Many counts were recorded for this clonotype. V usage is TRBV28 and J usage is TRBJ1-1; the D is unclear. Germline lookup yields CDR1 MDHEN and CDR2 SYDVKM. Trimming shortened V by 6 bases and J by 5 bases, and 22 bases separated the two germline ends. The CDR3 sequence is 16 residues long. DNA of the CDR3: TGTGCCAGCAGCCTTAGGAATCCGACTGACTGGACTGAAGCTTTCTTT. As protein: CASSLRNPTDWTEAFF.

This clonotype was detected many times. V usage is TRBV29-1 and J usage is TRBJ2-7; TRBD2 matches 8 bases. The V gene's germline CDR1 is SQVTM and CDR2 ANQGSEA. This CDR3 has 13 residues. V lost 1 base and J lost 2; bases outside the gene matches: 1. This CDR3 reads CSVEAGGPYEQYF. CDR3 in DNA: TGCAGCGTTGAAGCGGGAGGGCCCTACGAGCAGTACTTC.

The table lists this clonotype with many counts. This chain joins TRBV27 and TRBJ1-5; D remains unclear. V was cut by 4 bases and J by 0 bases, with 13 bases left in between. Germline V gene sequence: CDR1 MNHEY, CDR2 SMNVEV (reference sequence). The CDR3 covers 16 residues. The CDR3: CASSSGRSYSNQPQHF. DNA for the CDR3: TGTGCCAGCAGTTCAGGACGGTCTTATAGCAATCAGCCCCAGCATTTT.

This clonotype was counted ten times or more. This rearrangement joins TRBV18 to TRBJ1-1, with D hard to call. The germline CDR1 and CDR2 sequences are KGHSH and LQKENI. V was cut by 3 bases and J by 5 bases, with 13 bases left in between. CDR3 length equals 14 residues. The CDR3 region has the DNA TGTGCCAGCTCACCGGGAGGGATCGGGACTGAAGCTTTCTTT. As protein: CASSPGGIGTEAFF.

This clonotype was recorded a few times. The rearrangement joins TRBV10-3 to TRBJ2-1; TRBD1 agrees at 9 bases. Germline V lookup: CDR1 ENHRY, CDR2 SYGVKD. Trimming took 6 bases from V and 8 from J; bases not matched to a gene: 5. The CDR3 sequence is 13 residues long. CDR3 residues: CAIRGQGWDEQFF. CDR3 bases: TGTGCCATCAGGGGACAGGGTTGGGATGAGCAGTTCTTC.

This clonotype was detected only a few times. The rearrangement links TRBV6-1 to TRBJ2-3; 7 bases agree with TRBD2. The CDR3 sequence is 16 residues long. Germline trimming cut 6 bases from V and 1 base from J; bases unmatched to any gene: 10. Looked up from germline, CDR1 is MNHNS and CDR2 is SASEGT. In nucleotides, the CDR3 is TGTGCCAGCAGCCCACCACTTACTAGCGGCACAGATACGCAGTATTTT. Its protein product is CASSPPLTSGTDTQYF.

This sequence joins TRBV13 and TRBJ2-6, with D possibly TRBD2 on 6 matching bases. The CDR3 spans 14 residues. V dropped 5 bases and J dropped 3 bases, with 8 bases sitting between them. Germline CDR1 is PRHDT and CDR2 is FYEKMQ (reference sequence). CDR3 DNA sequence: TGTGCCAGCAGCCCGGAGGGTGGGGCCAACGTCCTGACTTTC. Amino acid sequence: CASSPEGGANVLTF. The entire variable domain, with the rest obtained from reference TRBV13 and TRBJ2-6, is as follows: AAGVIQSPRHLIKEKRETATLKCYPIPRHDTVYWYQQGPGQDPQFLISFYEKMQSDKGSIPDRFSAQQFSDYHSELNMSSLELGDSALYFCASSPEGGANVLTFGAGSRLTVL.

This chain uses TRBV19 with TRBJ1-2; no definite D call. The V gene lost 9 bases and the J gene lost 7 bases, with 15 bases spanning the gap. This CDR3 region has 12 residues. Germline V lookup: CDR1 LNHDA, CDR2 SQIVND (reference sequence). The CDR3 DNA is TGTGCCAGCGGCCGGCCGGAGCGTGGCTACACCTTC. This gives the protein CASGRPERGYTF.

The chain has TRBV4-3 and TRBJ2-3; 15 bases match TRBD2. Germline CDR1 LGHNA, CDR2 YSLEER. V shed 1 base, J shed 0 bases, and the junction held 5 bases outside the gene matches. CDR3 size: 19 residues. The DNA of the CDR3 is TGCGCCAGCAGCCAAGGGGGACTAGCGGGAGGCCCTAGCACAGATACGCAGTATTTT. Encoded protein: CASSQGGLAGGPSTDTQYF.

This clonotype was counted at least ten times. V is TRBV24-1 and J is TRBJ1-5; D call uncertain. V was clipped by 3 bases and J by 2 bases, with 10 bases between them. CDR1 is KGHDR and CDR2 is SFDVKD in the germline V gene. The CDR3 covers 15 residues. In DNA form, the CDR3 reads TGTGCCACCAGTGATCCTTCACAAGGCAATCAGCCCCAGCATTTT. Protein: CATSDPSQGNQPQHF.

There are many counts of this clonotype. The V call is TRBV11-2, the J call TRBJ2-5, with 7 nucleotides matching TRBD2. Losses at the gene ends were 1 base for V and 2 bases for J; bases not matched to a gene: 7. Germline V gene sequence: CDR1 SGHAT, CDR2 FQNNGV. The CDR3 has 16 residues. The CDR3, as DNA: TGTGCCAGCAGCTTAGGGTCCCGCGGGGGACAAGAGACCCAGTACTTC. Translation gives CASSLGSRGGQETQYF.

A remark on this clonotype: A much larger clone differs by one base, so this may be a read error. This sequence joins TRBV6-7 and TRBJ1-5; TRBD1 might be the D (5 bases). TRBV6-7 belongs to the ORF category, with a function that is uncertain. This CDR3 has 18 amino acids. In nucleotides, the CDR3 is TGTGCCAGCAGTTACCCGCACTGGGGGAAAGGAGCTACTCAGCTCCAGCATTTT. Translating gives CASSYPHWGKGATQLQHF.

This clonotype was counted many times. The CDR3 nucleotides read TGTGCCAGCAGCCAAGATCGTAAGAGGACCACAGATACGCAGTATTTT. This gives the protein CASSQDRKRTTDTQYF. The gene calls are TRBV3-2 and TRBJ2-3. TRBV3-2 is a pseudogene locus. The CDR3 covers 16 residues.

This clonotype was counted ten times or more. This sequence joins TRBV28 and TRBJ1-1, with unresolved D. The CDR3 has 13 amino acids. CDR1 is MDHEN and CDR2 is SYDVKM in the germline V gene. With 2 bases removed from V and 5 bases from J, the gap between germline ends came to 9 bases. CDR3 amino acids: CASSLRVGTEAFF. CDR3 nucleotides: TGTGCCAGCAGTTTAAGAGTTGGGACTGAAGCTTTCTTT. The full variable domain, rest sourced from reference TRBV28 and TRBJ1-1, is DVKVTQSSRYLVKRTGEKVFLECVQDMDHENMFWYRQDPGLGLRLIYFSYDVKMKEKGDIPEGYSVSREKKERFSLILESASTNQTSMYLCASSLRVGTEAFFGQGTRLTVV.

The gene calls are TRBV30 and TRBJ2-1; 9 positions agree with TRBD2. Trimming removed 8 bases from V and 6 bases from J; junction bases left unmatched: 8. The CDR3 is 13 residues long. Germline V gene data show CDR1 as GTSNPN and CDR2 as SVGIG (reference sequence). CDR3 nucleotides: TGTGCCCGTTATAGCGGGAGCCTCAATGAGCAGTTCTTC. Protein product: CARYSGSLNEQFF.

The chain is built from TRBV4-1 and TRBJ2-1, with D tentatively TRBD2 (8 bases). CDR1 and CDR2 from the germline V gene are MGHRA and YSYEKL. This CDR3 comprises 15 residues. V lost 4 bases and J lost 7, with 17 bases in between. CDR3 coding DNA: TGCGCCAGCAGCCGAGGGGACAGCGGGAGTAATGAGCAGTTCTTC. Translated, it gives CASSRGDSGSNEQFF.

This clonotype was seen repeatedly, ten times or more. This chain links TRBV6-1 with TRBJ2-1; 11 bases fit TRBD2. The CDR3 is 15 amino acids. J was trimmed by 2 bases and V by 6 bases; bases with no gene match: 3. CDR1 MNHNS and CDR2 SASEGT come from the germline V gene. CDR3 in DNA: TGTGCCAGCAGATTAGCGGGAGGGCCCTACAATGAGCAGTTCTTC. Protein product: CASRLAGGPYNEQFF.

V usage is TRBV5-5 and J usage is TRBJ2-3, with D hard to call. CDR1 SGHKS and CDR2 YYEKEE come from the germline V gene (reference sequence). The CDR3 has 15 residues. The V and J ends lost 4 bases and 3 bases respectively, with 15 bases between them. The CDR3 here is CASSRSPTPTDTQYF. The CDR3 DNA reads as TGTGCCAGCAGCCGCTCCCCTACCCCGACAGATACGCAGTATTTT.

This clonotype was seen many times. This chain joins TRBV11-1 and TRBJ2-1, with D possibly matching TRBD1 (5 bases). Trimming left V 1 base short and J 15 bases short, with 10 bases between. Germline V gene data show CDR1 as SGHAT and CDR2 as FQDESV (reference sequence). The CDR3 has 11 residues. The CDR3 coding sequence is TGTGCCAGCAGCTTAGGCAGGGTGAGGTTCTTC. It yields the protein CASSLGRVRFF.

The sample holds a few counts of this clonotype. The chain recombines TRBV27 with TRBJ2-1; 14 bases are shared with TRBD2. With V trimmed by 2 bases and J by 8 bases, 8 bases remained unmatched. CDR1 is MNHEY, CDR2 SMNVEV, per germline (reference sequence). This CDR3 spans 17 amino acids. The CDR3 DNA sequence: TGTGCCAGCAGTTTAACCACGACTAGCGGGAGGGTCCATGAGCAGTTCTTC. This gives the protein CASSLTTTSGRVHEQFF.

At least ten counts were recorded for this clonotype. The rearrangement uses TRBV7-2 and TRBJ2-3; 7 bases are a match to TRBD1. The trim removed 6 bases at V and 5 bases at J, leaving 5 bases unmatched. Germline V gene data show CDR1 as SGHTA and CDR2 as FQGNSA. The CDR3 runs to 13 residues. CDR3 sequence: CASRQQGRDTQYF. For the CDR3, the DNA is TGTGCCAGCAGGCAACAGGGGCGAGATACGCAGTATTTT.

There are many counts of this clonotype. The CDR3 DNA follows: TGTGCCAGCAGTGAGTTTGCGGGAGGGCCGGGAGCCGAGCAGTTCTTC. Translated: CASSEFAGGPGAEQFF. V gene TRBV2 combines with J gene TRBJ2-1, with 9 nucleotides matching TRBD2. This CDR3 has 16 amino acids. CDR1 is SNHLY, CDR2 FYNNEI, per germline. The ends lost 3 bases at V and 10 bases at J; junction bases unmatched: 13.

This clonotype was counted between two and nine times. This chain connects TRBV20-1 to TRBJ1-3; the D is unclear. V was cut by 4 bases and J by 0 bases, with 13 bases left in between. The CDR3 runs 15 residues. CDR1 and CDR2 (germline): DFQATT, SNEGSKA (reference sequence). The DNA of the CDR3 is TGCAGTGCTACCTTCCCTCACCACTCTGGAAACACCATATATTTT. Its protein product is CSATFPHHSGNTIYF.

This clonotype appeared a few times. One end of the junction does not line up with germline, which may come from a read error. CDR3 sequence: CASSNRARSGNAIYF. The CDR3 nucleotides read TGTGCCAGCAGTAACAGGGCCCGCTCTGGAAACGCCATATATTTT. The V and J genes are TRBV27 and TRBJ1-3; possibly TRBD1 for D (6 bases). Germline CDR1 reads MNHEY; CDR2 reads SMNVEV (reference sequence). CDR3 length: 15 amino acids.

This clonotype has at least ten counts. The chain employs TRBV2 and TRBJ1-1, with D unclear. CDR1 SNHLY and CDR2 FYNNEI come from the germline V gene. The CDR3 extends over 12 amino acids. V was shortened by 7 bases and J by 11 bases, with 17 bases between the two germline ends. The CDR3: CASTLTLRLAFF. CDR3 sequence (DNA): TGTGCCAGCACCCTTACACTTAGACTGGCTTTCTTT.

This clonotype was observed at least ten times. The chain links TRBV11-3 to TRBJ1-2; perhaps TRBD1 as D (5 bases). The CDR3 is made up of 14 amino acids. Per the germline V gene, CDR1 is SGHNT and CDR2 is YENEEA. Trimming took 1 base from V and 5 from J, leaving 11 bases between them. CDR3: CASSLVAGSYGYTF. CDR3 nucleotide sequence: TGTGCCAGCAGCTTAGTAGCAGGGAGTTATGGCTACACCTTC.

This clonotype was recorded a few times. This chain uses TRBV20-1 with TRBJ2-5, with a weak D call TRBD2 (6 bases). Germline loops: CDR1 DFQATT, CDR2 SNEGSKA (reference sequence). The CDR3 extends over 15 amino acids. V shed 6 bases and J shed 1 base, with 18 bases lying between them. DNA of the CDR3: TGCAGTGCCAAGAAAAATAGCGGAGGCCAAGAGACCCAGTACTTC. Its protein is CSAKKNSGGQETQYF.

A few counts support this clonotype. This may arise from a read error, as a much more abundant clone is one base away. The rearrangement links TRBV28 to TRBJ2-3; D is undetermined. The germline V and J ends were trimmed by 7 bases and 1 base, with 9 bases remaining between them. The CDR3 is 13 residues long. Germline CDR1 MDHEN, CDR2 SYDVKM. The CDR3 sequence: CASTLTGTDTQYF. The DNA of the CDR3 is TGTGCCAGCACGCTTACTGGCACAGATACGCAGTATTTT.